The text below deals with one T cell receptor (beta chain). This clone has ten or more counts. Its target antigen remains unknown. Read data end 3 residues before the CDR3 end; the end is taken from the germline J gene. The data are from a study of T cell clonality in common variable immunodeficiency (dated by TCRdb to 2014 to 2015). Overall results and qualifications from the work: Compared with healthy controls, CVID subjects showed increased TCRbeta clonality (t-test p = 0.018), a feature most characteristic of about a third of subjects. CVID TCRbeta sequences were reported to have fewer deletions and N-nucleotide insertions and to lack highly modified clones with 13 or more V deletions. According to the authors, finding the cause of the higher clonality in CVID would require sequencing the repertoires of T cell subpopulations. Differences among patients in the CVID cohort limited the correlations between repertoire features and clinical complications. Even though DNA input was the same, control samples had an average of around 82,000 unique sequences each, compared with about 32,000 in CVID samples. Fewer TCRbeta clones were shared among CVID subjects than among healthy controls (p < 0.0001).

Counted from cysteine to phenylalanine, this CDR3 has 15 amino acids. The DNA covers only part of the CDR3, 36 bases in frame from base 1. CDR1 and CDR2 were assigned from the germline V gene as SGDLS and YYNGEE. The junction carries 15 bases between V and J, which are trimmed by 4 bases and 2 bases respectively. Equivalent amounts of genomic DNA from CVID and control samples were used as sequencing input. For every sample, a 60 bp segment covering the rearranged TCRbeta CDR3 region was amplified and then sequenced. The immunoSEQ assay, a bias-corrected multiplex PCR with high-throughput sequencing, was employed for TCRbeta amplification. The authors' analysis ran thus. Every unique nucleotide sequence was considered a clone and was annotated with V, D and J genes, copy number and frequency. Sequences were labeled productive if in frame, and non-productive if out of frame or containing stop codons. As previously described, clonality was computed from Shannon's entropy. The predicted amino acid sequences of productive clones were used to derive mean CDR3 Kyte-Doolittle hydropathy. Scaled V gene usage was hierarchically clustered using Manhattan distance and complete linkage with the R hclust function. Sharing of clones by CDR3 amino acid sequence was evaluated through resampling of 12 repertoires per group over 100 rounds. The repertoires were searched for 70 published EBV-specific and roughly 240 published CMV-specific TCRbeta sequences. Analysis left out two CVID samples that produced under 10,000 sequences, so approximately 40 CVID repertoires remained. TCRdb re-hosts the immuneACCESS table, in-frame sequences only. Its copies lack some clones; in the studies checked, an unresolved V gene accounts for under half of them, and the cause for the rest is not known. V and J calls and clone size are those listed in that table; D and trimming were worked out from the DNA. This sample has about 52,000 clones, none of them a singleton. About 1.8% of the sample lies in the top ten.

Most CVID patients and most healthy controls were of Caucasian heritage. From each donor, 5 to 8 ml of heparinized peripheral whole blood was collected. Genomic DNA from adults with common variable immune deficiency (CVID) and from healthy adult controls was used for sequencing of TCRbeta CDR3 repertoires. There were roughly 22 healthy adult volunteers in the control group (approximately 12 female and about ten male), ranging in age from roughly 23 to 70 years, with a mean age of around 35. To isolate peripheral blood mononuclear cells, diluted blood was subjected to density centrifugation over Hypaque 1077 or Ficoll-Paque. Genomic DNA was obtained from unsorted mononuclear cells using either Qiagen column purification or a centrifugation-based method.

The sequenced material came from peripheral blood mononuclear cells. This receptor was taken from a person between 18 and 69 years old in good health. The sequence links TRBV9 to TRBJ1-2, with an unclear D gene assignment. The sequenced CDR3 bases are TGTGCCAGCAGCTCTCTTGCGAACAGCAACTATGGC. This sequence encodes CASSSLANSNYG. The full CDR3 protein reads CASSSLANSNYGYTF.